The rows below give T cell receptor beta chains drawn from one sample of a study of blood T cell repertoires in COVID-19. Clones were sequenced by immunoSEQ multiplex PCR, and TCRdb holds only the in-frame ones, with some missing. The sample contains about 160,000 clones, roughly 89% of which appear only once. The sequencing input was peripheral blood. The receptors come from a woman aged 55-69 years who had recovered from COVID-19. Both conserved end residues are part of each CDR3. A D gene is named only where the DNA matches it firmly. Rows give clone size only sometimes, using once, few, many, or a class for an expanded clone.

CASSRTVQETQYF	TGCGCCAGCAGCCGGACAGTCCAAGAGACCCAGTACTTC	TRBJ2-5	-	TRBV5-1	-
CATSRVGDLQKLFF	TGTGCCACCAGCAGAGTGGGGGACTTACAAAAACTGTTTTTT	TRBJ1-4	-	TRBV15	-
CASSQDGLAGGPSDTQYF	TGTGCCAGCAGCCAAGATGGGCTAGCGGGGGGGCCTTCAGATACGCAGTATTTT	TRBJ2-3	once	TRBV3-1/TRBV3-2	TRBD2
CASTVSGNTIYF	TGTGCCAGCACCGTATCTGGAAACACCATATATTTT	TRBJ1-3	-	TRBV12-3/TRBV12-4	-
CASSEDGPAGGYTF	TGTGCCAGCAGTGAAGACGGGCCGGCGGGAGGCTACACCTTC	TRBJ1-2	-	TRBV2	-
CASSIGTGRGDASSYEQYF	TGTGCCAGCAGCATAGGGACAGGGAGGGGGGATGCAAGCTCCTACGAGCAGTACTTC	TRBJ2-7	-	TRBV21-1	-
CASSLEQASSYNSPLHF	TGTGCCAGCAGCTTAGAGCAGGCGAGCTCCTATAATTCACCCCTCCACTTT	TRBJ1-6	-	TRBV7-6	-
CASSLAGTGGNEQYF	TGTGCCAGCAGTCTGGCCGGGACAGGGGGCAACGAGCAGTACTTC	TRBJ2-7	-	TRBV28	TRBD1
CASRIGAYDEQFF	TGTGCCAGTAGGATAGGGGCCTACGATGAGCAGTTCTTC	TRBJ2-1	-	TRBV19	-
CASTWQGAEDTQYF	TGTGCCAGCACTTGGCAGGGGGCTGAAGATACGCAGTATTTT	TRBJ2-3	-	TRBV2	TRBD1